Below, 32 T cell receptor beta chains from the same sample are listed, as sequenced in a study of blood T cell repertoires in COVID-19. Measured with immunoSEQ multiplex PCR; TCRdb has only the in-frame clones, and not every one. There are fewer than 85,000 clones in the sample; more than 60% occur only once, and less than 20% lies in the top ten. Sequenced input: peripheral blood. Source of these receptors: a woman of 80 years or more with active or convalescent COVID-19.

This clone has just a few counts. V and J are TRBV6-2 or TRBV6-3 and TRBJ2-2; 8 bases are shared with TRBD1. V gave up 0 bases and J gave up 3 bases; unmatched junction bases: 3. From germline, CDR1 is MNHEY and CDR2 SVGEGT. The CDR3 extends over 16 amino acids. The CDR3 spells CASSYSPGQDTGELFF. The CDR3 region has the DNA TGTGCCAGCAGTTACTCTCCGGGACAGGACACCGGGGAGCTGTTTTTT.

This chain's CDR3 is CASSYDREAGGYTF. The CDR3 nucleotides read TGCGCCAGCAGCTACGACAGGGAGGCCGGTGGCTACACCTTC. This sequence joins TRBV5-1 and TRBJ1-2; 7 bases are a match to TRBD1. The CDR3 runs to 14 residues. The V gene's germline CDR1 is SGHRS and CDR2 YFSETQ. V dropped 3 bases and J dropped 7; count of bases not matched to a gene: 9.

For this clone: Sequence at one end of the junction differs from germline and may be a read error. The chain combines TRBV27 with TRBJ1-1; D is perhaps TRBD1 (6 bases). This CDR3 spans 14 amino acids. CDR1 MNHEY and CDR2 SMNVEV come from the germline V gene (reference sequence). CDR3 in DNA: TGTGCCGGCAGTTTCCGGGACACGAACACTGAAGCTTTCTTT. The encoded protein is CAGSFRDTNTEAFF.

This chain connects TRBV27 to TRBJ2-1, with 10 bases identical to TRBD2. The germline gives CDR1 MNHEY, CDR2 SMNVEV (reference sequence). The CDR3 spans 15 residues. J lost 4 bases, V lost 7 bases, and 7 bases had no gene match. Written as DNA, the CDR3 is TGTGCCAGCAAGTTAGCGGGGGGCCAATACAATGAGCAGTTCTTC. Protein: CASKLAGGQYNEQFF.

The chain joins TRBV4-1 to TRBJ2-1, with TRBD1 as a possible D gene (7 bases). This CDR3 spans 18 amino acids. CDR1 MGHRA and CDR2 YSYEKL come from the germline V gene. With 1 base removed from V and 7 bases from J, the gap between germline ends came to 23 bases. The CDR3 protein is CASSQGDRGIGGRNEQFF. The CDR3 DNA follows: TGCGCCAGCAGCCAAGGGGACAGAGGAATCGGGGGAAGGAATGAGCAGTTCTTC.

The chain employs TRBV29-1 and TRBJ2-5; 8 bases are shared with TRBD1. Germline loops: CDR1 SQVTM, CDR2 ANQGSEA. The CDR3 spans 13 residues. The V segment lost 7 bases and the J segment 4 bases; nucleotides outside the gene matches: 8. CDR3 sequence: CSGYRGSGETQYF. CDR3 DNA sequence: TGCAGCGGATACAGGGGGTCAGGAGAGACCCAGTACTTC.

The CDR3 coding sequence is TGTGCCAGTACTTTAAGGACAGGGGGCAATGAGCAGTTCTTC. It encodes CASTLRTGGNEQFF. The chain links TRBV19 to TRBJ2-1, with 10 bases matching TRBD1. The V and J ends lost 7 bases and 6 bases, in that order; junction bases with no gene match: 6. The germline V gene has CDR1 LNHDA and CDR2 SQIVND (reference sequence). The CDR3 contains 14 residues.

This rearrangement joins TRBV6-5 to TRBJ2-2; 7 bases match TRBD2. CDR1 and CDR2 from the germline V gene are MNHEY and SVGAGI. The J segment lost 6 bases and the V segment lost 6 bases, leaving 10 bases of the junction unmatched. This CDR3 has 15 residues. The chain's CDR3 is CASSLRQGGSGELFF. CDR3 DNA: TGTGCCAGCAGCCTCAGGCAGGGAGGGTCCGGGGAGCTGTTTTTT.

This clone was detected once. The gene calls are TRBV30 and TRBJ2-3; TRBD1 is a possible D gene (6 bases). Trimming took off 8 bases at V and 1 base at J, with 16 bases between the two ends. The germline V gene has CDR1 GTSNPN and CDR2 SVGIG (reference sequence). This CDR3 has 14 residues. The CDR3 loop is CAITQGEGTDTQYF. As DNA, the CDR3 is TGTGCCATAACACAGGGAGAGGGCACAGATACGCAGTATTTT.

This clone appeared a few times. The J gene is TRBJ2-7, the V gene TRBV6-5; D is possibly TRBD2 (5 bases). CDR1 and CDR2 from the germline V gene are MNHEY and SVGAGI. V was clipped by 5 bases and J by 2 bases, with 16 bases between them. The CDR3 covers 15 residues. In DNA form, the CDR3 reads TGTGCCAGCAGTCCGACTACTAGATCACCCTACGAGCAGTACTTC. Its protein product is CASSPTTRSPYEQYF.

V and J are TRBV6-5 and TRBJ2-3; TRBD1 is a possible D gene (5 bases). The germline V and J ends were trimmed by 10 bases and 2 bases, with 16 bases remaining between them. The CDR3 extends over 14 amino acids. CDR1 MNHEY and CDR2 SVGAGI come from the germline V gene. CDR3 in DNA: TGTGCCACCCAGGGCCACAGAGACACAGATACGCAGTATTTT. This gives the protein CATQGHRDTDTQYF.

This chain links TRBV29-1 with TRBJ2-7, with 7 positions matching TRBD1. Unmatched junction bases numbered 6, after V lost 1 base and J lost 3 bases. Looked up from germline, CDR1 is SQVTM and CDR2 is ANQGSEA. This CDR3 has 14 amino acids. The CDR3 sequence is CSVEGTGSYYEQYF. Here the CDR3 DNA reads TGCAGCGTTGAAGGGACAGGTTCTTACTACGAGCAGTACTTC.

The table lists this clone with many counts. The rearrangement joins TRBV4-3 to TRBJ2-5, with D possibly matching TRBD2 (7 bases). V gave up 1 base and J gave up 9 bases, with 18 bases separating them. Germline V lookup: CDR1 LGHNA, CDR2 YSLEER. This CDR3 region has 15 residues. The CDR3 sequence is CASSQVGGLAGAQYF. The CDR3 region has the DNA TGCGCCAGCAGCCAAGTGGGGGGGCTCGCCGGGGCCCAGTACTTC.

V is TRBV7-9 and J is TRBJ1-6, with D hard to call. V shed 5 bases and J shed 6 bases, with 17 bases lying between them. The CDR3 sequence is 16 residues long. Germline CDR1 is SEHNR and CDR2 is FQNEAQ (reference sequence). Here the CDR3 DNA reads TGTGCCAGCAGCCACCTAGACCGGATGAGTAATTCACCCCTCCACTTT. This translates into CASSHLDRMSNSPLHF.

The J gene is TRBJ1-3, the V gene TRBV13, with 7 bases that match TRBD1. The CDR3 has 14 residues. In germline, CDR1 is PRHDT, CDR2 FYEKMQ (reference sequence). V shed 4 bases and J 4 bases; nucleotides not matched to a gene: 4. In DNA, the CDR3 is TGTGCCAGCAGCTCGACAGGGTCCGGAAACACCATATATTTT. Translating gives CASSSTGSGNTIYF.

This clone showed up just a few times. The CDR3 nucleotides are TGTGCCAGCAGAGCGGGGACGGGGAACACCATATATTTT. Protein product: CASRAGTGNTIYF. The chain employs TRBV7-3 and TRBJ1-3, with D possibly matching TRBD1 (5 bases). The germline V gene has CDR1 SGHTA and CDR2 FQGTGA. V shed 6 bases and J shed 7 bases, with 13 bases lying between them. The CDR3 is made up of 13 amino acids. The full variable domain, with the rest looked up from reference TRBV7-3 and TRBJ1-3, is GAGVSQTPSNKVTEKGKYVELRCDPISGHTALYWYRQSLGQGPEFLIYFQGTGAADDSGLPNDRFFAVRPEGSVSTLKIQRTERGDSAVYLCASRAGTGNTIYFGEGSWLTVV.

The V call is TRBV10-1, the J call TRBJ1-1; 8 bases are a match to TRBD1. Trimming cost V 0 bases and J 11 bases; bases outside gene matches: 8. The CDR3 extends over 14 amino acids. The germline CDR1 and CDR2 sequences are WNHNN and SYGVQD (reference sequence). CDR3 residues: CASSESGQVSVAFF. The CDR3 DNA follows: TGCGCCAGCAGTGAGTCGGGACAGGTCTCGGTGGCTTTCTTT.

The genes are TRBV5-6 and TRBJ2-3; 10 nucleotides agree with TRBD2. The CDR3 has 19 amino acids. V shed 0 bases and J 6 bases; nucleotides not matched to a gene: 16. Germline V gene data show CDR1 as SGHDT and CDR2 as YYEEEE. CDR3 amino acids: CASSLAVRRAGGRLDTQYF. DNA of the CDR3: TGTGCCAGCAGCTTGGCCGTCCGCCGAGCGGGGGGGCGTTTGGATACGCAGTATTTT.

This sequence joins TRBV5-5 and TRBJ1-2; possibly TRBD1 for D (5 bases). V was trimmed by 2 bases and J by 2 bases, leaving 10 bases between them. This CDR3 comprises 14 residues. Germline V lookup: CDR1 SGHKS, CDR2 YYEKEE (reference sequence). CDR3 nucleotide sequence: TGTGCCAGCAGCTTCAGGGATCCCAACTATGGCTACACCTTC. Its protein product is CASSFRDPNYGYTF. The full variable domain, completed using reference TRBV5-5 and TRBJ1-2, is DAGVTQSPTHLIKTRGQQVTLRCSPISGHKSVSWYQQVLGQGPQFIFQYYEKEERGRGNFPDRFSARQFPNYSSELNVNALLLGDSALYLCASSFRDPNYGYTFGSGTRLTVV.

V is TRBV2 and J is TRBJ2-1, with TRBD1 as a possible D gene (7 bases). There are 16 residues in the CDR3. Per germline, CDR1 SNHLY and CDR2 FYNNEI. Deletions cut 8 bases from V and 6 bases from J, with 23 bases between. CDR3 sequence: CASYPQGGVGGNEQFF. For the CDR3, the DNA is TGTGCCAGCTACCCCCAGGGGGGTGTGGGGGGCAATGAGCAGTTCTTC.

This clone has a single count. V usage is TRBV13 and J usage is TRBJ1-5; unclear D gene. The CDR3 totals 19 residues. From germline, CDR1 is PRHDT and CDR2 FYEKMQ (reference sequence). Trimming pared 4 bases from V and 0 bases from J, leaving 22 bases between. The chain's CDR3 is CASSCLREPTLCSNQPQHF. The CDR3 coding sequence is TGTGCCAGCAGCTGCCTGAGGGAACCAACACTGTGTAGCAATCAGCCCCAGCATTTT.

CDR3 sequence reads: CAWTSGLYEQYF. CDR3 nucleotides: TGTGCCTGGACTAGCGGCCTCTACGAGCAGTACTTC. The chain joins TRBV30 to TRBJ2-7, with TRBD2 identical over 7 bases. V was clipped by 4 bases and J by 3 bases; unmatched bases: 3. Germline CDR1 reads GTSNPN; CDR2 reads SVGIG (reference sequence). The CDR3 spans 12 residues.

V gene TRBV30 combines with J gene TRBJ2-7; D remains unclear. Germline CDR1 is GTSNPN and CDR2 is SVGIG (reference sequence). This CDR3 is built from 13 residues. With 0 bases removed from V and 4 bases from J, the gap between germline ends came to 10 bases. The CDR3 loop reads CAWSVLSRYEQYF. The CDR3 DNA follows: TGTGCCTGGAGTGTACTATCAAGGTACGAGCAGTACTTC.

The V gene is TRBV4-1, the J gene TRBJ1-6; D possibly corresponds to TRBD1 (5 bases). This CDR3 has 18 residues. The V gene lost 4 bases and the J gene lost 0 bases, with 16 bases spanning the gap. CDR1 is MGHRA and CDR2 is YSYEKL in the germline V gene. The chain's CDR3 is CASSLTGKGSSYNSPLHF. The CDR3 nucleotides read TGCGCCAGCAGCCTTACAGGAAAGGGAAGCTCCTATAATTCACCCCTCCACTTT.

The CDR3 sequence: CASSTGGGYEQYF. The CDR3, as DNA: TGTGCCAGCAGCACTGGAGGAGGTTACGAGCAGTACTTC. V is TRBV7-3 and J is TRBJ2-7, with D tentatively TRBD2 (5 bases). Trimming shortened V by 5 bases and J by 4 bases, and 12 bases separated the two germline ends. Germline CDR1 and CDR2: SGHTA and FQGTGA. CDR3 length: 13 residues. Variable domain in full (rest from reference TRBV7-3 and TRBJ2-7): GAGVSQTPSNKVTEKGKYVELRCDPISGHTALYWYRQSLGQGPEFLIYFQGTGAADDSGLPNDRFFAVRPEGSVSTLKIQRTERGDSAVYLCASSTGGGYEQYFGPGTRLTVT.

The chain combines TRBV27 with TRBJ1-1; 8 bases fit TRBD1. Per germline, CDR1 MNHEY and CDR2 SMNVEV (reference sequence). This CDR3 comprises 13 residues. The junction had 5 bases not matched to a gene; V was cut back by 3 bases and J by 8 bases. The CDR3 sequence is CASSLRQGAEAFF. The CDR3 DNA sequence: TGTGCCAGCAGTTTGCGGCAGGGGGCGGAAGCTTTCTTT.

The chain employs TRBV11-2 and TRBJ2-3; D might be TRBD2 (6 bases). The germline V gene encodes CDR1 SGHAT and CDR2 FQNNGV. The CDR3 extends over 15 amino acids. Trimming took off 3 bases at V and 2 bases at J, with 12 bases between the two ends. The chain's CDR3 is CASSFRGTPTDTQYF. DNA for the CDR3: TGTGCCAGCAGCTTTCGCGGGACTCCCACAGATACGCAGTATTTT.

The chain links TRBV19 to TRBJ1-1; D gene uncertain. CDR3 size: 13 residues. V was pared by 8 bases and J by 0 bases, with 10 bases between. Germline V gives CDR1 LNHDA, CDR2 SQIVND (reference sequence). As DNA, the CDR3 is TGTGCCAGTGAGAGGCACATGAACACTGAAGCTTTCTTT. It translates to CASERHMNTEAFF.

In this sample, this clone turned up a few times. V is TRBV11-2 and J is TRBJ1-1; 10 nucleotides line up with TRBD1. V lost 6 bases, J lost 6 bases, and 4 bases stayed unmatched. The CDR3 runs 13 residues. Germline V gene data show CDR1 as SGHAT and CDR2 as FQNNGV. The CDR3 loop is CASSTGTGAEAFF. The CDR3 DNA is TGTGCCAGCAGTACCGGGACAGGGGCTGAAGCTTTCTTT.

This chain links TRBV7-8 with TRBJ1-1; 8 positions agree with TRBD1. The CDR3 runs 15 residues. V lost 5 bases, J lost 1 base, and 6 bases stayed unmatched. The germline V gene has CDR1 SGHVS and CDR2 FQNEAQ. The CDR3 bases are TGTGCCAGCAGCCCGTGGACAGGGCAGAACACTGAAGCTTTCTTT. Its protein is CASSPWTGQNTEAFF.

The chain has TRBV7-8 and TRBJ1-1, with a possible D match to TRBD1 (5 bases). The V and J ends lost 2 bases and 10 bases respectively, with 17 bases between them. The CDR3 extends over 14 amino acids. CDR1 is SGHVS, CDR2 FQNEAQ, per germline. CDR3 loop: CASSLLRLGLRAFF. The CDR3, as DNA: TGTGCCAGCAGCTTACTGAGGCTGGGGCTGAGAGCTTTCTTT.

The J gene is TRBJ1-5, the V gene TRBV27; D is unclear. The CDR3 loop spans 14 amino acids. Germline CDR1 and CDR2: MNHEY and SMNVEV (reference sequence). Between the trimmed V and J ends, which lost 0 bases and 5 bases, there was a span of 8 bases. The CDR3 DNA follows: TGTGCCAGCAGTTTATCGTTCGGAGATCAGCCCCAGCATTTT. Translated: CASSLSFGDQPQHF.